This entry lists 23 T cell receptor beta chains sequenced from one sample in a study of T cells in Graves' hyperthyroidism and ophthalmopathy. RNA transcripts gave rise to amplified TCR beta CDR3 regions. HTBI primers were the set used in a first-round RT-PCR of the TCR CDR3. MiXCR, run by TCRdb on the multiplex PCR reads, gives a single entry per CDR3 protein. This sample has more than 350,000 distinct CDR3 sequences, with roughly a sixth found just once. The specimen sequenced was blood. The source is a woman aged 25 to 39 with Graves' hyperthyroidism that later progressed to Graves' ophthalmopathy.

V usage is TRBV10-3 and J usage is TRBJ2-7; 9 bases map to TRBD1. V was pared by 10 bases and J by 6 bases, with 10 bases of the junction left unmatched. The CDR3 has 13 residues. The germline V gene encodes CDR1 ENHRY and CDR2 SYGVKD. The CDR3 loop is CATIDGQGTEQYF. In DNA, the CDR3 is TGTGCCACCATCGACGGACAGGGGACCGAGCAGTACTTC.

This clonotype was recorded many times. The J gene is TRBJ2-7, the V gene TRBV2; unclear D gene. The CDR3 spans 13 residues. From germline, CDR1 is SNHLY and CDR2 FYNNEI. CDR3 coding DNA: TGTGCGGGGAAGGTAGAGAGCTCCTACGAGCAGTACTTC. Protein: CAGKVESSYEQYF.

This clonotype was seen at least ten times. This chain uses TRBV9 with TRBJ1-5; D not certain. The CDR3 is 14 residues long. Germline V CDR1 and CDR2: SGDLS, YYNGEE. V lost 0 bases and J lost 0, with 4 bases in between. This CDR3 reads CASSVGGSNQPQHF. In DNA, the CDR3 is TGTGCCAGCAGCGTAGGGGGTAGCAATCAGCCCCAGCATTTT.

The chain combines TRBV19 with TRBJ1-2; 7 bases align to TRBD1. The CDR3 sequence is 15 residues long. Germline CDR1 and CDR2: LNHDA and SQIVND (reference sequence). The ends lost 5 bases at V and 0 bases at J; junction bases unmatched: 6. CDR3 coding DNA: TGTGCCAGTAGTCCTGGGACAGCCTCTAACTATGGCTACACCTTC. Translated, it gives CASSPGTASNYGYTF.

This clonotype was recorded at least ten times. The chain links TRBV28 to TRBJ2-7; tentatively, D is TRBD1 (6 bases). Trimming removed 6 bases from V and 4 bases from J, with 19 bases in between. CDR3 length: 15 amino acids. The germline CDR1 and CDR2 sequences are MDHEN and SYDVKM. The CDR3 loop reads CASSEPPGHTYEQYF. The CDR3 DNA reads TGTGCCAGCAGCGAACCTCCGGGACACACTTACGAGCAGTACTTC.

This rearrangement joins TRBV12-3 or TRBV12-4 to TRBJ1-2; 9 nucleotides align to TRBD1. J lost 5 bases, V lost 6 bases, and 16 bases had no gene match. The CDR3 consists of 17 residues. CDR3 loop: CASSPTGTGFSFYGYTF. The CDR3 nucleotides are TGTGCCAGCAGCCCAACCGGGACAGGGTTTTCTTTTTATGGCTACACCTTC.

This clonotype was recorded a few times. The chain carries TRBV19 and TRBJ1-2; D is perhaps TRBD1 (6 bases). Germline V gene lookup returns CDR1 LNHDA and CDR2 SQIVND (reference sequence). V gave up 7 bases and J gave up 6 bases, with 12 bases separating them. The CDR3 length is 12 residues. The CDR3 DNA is TGTGCCAGTACTCCCGGGACACATGGCTACACCTTC. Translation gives CASTPGTHGYTF. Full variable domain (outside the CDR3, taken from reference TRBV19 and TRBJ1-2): DGGITQSPKYLFRKEGQNVTLSCEQNLNHDAMYWYRQDPGQGLRLIYYSQIVNDFQKGDIAEGYSVSREKKESFPLTVTSAQKNPTAFYLCASTPGTHGYTFGSGTRLTVV.

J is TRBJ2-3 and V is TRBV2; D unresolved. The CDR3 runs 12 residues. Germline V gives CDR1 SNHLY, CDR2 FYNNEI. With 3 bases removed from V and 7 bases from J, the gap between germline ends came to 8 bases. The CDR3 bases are TGTGCCAGCAGTGACGGGTGGTATACGCAGTATTTT. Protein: CASSDGWYTQYF.

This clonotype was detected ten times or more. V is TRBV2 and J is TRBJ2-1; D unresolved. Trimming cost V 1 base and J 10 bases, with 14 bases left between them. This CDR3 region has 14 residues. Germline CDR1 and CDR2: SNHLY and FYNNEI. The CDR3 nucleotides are TGTGCCAGCAGTGAAGGCTCTAGAGCGATCGAGCAGTTCTTC. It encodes CASSEGSRAIEQFF.

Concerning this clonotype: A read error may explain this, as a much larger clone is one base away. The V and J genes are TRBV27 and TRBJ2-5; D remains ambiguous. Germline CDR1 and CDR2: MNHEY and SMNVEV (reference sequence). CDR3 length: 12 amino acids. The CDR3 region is CDQKGPWETQYF. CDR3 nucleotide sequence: TGTGATCAAAAGGGCCCTTGGGAGACCCAGTACTTC.

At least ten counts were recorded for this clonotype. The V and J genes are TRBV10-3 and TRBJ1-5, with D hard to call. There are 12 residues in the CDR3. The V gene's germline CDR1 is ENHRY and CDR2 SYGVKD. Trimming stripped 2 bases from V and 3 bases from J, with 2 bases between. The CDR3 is CAISEVNQPQHF. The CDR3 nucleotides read TGTGCCATCAGTGAGGTCAATCAGCCCCAGCATTTT.

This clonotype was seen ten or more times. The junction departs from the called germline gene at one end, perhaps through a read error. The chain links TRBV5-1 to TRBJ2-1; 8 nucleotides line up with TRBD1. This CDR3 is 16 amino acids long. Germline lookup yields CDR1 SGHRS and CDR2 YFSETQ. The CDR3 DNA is TGTGCCAGCAGCCCTGGGACAGGATCGTCCTACAATGAGCAGTTCTTC. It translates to CASSPGTGSSYNEQFF.

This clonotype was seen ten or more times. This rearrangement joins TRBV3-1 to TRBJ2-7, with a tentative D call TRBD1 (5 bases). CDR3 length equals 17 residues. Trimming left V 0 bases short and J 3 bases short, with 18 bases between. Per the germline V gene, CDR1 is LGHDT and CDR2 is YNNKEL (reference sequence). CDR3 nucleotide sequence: TGTGCCAGCAGCCAAGACGGACATCCTATGAAAATCTACGAGCAGTACTTC. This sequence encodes CASSQDGHPMKIYEQYF.

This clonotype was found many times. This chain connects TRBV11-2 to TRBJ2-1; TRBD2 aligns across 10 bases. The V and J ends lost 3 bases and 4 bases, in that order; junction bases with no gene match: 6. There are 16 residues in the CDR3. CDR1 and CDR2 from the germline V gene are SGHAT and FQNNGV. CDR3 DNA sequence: TGTGCCAGCAGCTTCTCAATAGCGGGGGGATACAATGAGCAGTTCTTC. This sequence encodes CASSFSIAGGYNEQFF.

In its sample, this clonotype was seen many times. The CDR3 loop reads CATSDLKGGSYNEQFF. The CDR3 DNA follows: TGTGCCACCAGTGATTTGAAAGGGGGCTCATACAATGAGCAGTTCTTC. The V call is TRBV24-1, the J call TRBJ2-1; 7 bases align to TRBD1. The CDR3 consists of 16 residues. V lost 0 bases and J lost 4; bases outside the gene matches: 5. Germline CDR1 reads KGHDR; CDR2 reads SFDVKD.

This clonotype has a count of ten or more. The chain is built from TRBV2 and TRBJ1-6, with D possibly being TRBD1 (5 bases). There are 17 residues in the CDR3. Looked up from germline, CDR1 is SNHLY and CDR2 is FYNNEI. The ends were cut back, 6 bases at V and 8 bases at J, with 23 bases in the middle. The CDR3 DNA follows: TGTGCCAGCAGCCTCCTCACGGGACGGTTTTTTTATTCACCCCTCCACTTT. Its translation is CASSLLTGRFFYSPLHF.

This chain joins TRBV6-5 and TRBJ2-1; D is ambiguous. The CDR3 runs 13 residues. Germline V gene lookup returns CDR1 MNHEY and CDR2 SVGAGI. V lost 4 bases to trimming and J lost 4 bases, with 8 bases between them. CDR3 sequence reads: CASSSLLYNEQFF. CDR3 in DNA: TGTGCCAGCAGTTCCCTCTTATACAATGAGCAGTTCTTC.

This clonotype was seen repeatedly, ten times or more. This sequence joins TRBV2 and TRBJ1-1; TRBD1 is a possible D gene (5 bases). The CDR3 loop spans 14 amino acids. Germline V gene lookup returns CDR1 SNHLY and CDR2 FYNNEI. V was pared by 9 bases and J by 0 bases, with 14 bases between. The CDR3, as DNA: TGTGCCAGTAAGGGGTTACTACTGAACACTGAAGCTTTCTTT. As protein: CASKGLLLNTEAFF.

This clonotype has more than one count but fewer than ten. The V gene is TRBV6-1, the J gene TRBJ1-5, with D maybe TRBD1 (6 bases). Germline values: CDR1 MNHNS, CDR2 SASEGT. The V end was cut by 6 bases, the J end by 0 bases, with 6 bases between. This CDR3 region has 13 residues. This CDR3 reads CASRGASNQPQHF. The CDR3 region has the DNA TGTGCCAGCAGGGGGGCTAGCAATCAGCCCCAGCATTTT.

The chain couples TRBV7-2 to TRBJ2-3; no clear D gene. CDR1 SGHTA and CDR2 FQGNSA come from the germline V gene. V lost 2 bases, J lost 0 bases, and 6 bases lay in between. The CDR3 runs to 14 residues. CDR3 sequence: CASSLRRSTDTQYF. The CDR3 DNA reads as TGTGCCAGCAGCTTACGGCGCAGCACAGATACGCAGTATTTT.

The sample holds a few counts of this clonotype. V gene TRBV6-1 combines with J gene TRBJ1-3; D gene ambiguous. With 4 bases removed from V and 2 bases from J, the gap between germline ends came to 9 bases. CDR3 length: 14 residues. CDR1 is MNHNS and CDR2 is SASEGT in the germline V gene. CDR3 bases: TGTGCCAGCAGTGCACAGTCCACTGGAAACACCATATATTTT. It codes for CASSAQSTGNTIYF.

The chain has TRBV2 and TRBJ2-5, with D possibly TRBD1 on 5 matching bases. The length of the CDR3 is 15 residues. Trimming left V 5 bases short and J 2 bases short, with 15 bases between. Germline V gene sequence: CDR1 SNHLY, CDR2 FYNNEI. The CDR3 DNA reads TGTGCCAGCAGTCCTTCACAGGCGCGACAAGAGACCCAGTACTTC. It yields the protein CASSPSQARQETQYF. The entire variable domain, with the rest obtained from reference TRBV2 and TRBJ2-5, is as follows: EPEVTQTPSHQVTQMGQEVILRCVPISNHLYFYWYRQILGQKVEFLVSFYNNEISEKSEIFDDQFSVERPDGSNFTLKIRSTKLEDSAMYFCASSPSQARQETQYFGPGTRLLVL.

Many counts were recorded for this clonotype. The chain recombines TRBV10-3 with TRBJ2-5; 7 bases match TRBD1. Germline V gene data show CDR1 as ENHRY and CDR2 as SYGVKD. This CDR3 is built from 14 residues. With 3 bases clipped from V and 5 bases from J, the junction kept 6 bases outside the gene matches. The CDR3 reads CAISETTGRETQYF. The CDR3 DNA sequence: TGTGCCATCAGTGAAACGACAGGGCGGGAGACCCAGTACTTC.